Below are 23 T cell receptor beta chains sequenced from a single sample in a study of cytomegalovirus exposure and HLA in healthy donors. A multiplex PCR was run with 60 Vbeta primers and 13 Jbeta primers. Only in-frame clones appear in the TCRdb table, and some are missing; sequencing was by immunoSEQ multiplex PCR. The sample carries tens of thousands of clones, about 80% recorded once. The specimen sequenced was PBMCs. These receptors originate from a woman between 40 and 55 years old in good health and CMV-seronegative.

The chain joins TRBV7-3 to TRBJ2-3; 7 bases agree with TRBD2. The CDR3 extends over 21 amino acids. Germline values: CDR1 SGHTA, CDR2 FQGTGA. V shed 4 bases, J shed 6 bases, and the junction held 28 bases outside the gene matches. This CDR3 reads CASSSTLPGMNGGRKSDTQYF. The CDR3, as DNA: TGTGCCAGCAGCTCGACCCTTCCCGGAATGAACGGCGGGAGAAAGTCGGATACGCAGTATTTT.

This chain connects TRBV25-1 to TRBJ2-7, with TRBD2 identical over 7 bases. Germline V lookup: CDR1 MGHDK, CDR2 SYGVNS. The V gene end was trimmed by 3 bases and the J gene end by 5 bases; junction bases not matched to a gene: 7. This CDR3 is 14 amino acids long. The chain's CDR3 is CASSDPTSFHEQYF. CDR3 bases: TGTGCCAGCAGTGACCCGACTAGCTTCCACGAGCAGTACTTC.

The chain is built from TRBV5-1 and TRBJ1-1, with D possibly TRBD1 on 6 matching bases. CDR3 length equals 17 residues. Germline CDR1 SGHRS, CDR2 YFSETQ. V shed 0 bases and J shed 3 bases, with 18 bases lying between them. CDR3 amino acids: CASSLVGQGFVYTEAFF. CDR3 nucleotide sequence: TGCGCCAGCAGCTTGGTTGGCCAGGGGTTCGTTTACACTGAAGCTTTCTTT.

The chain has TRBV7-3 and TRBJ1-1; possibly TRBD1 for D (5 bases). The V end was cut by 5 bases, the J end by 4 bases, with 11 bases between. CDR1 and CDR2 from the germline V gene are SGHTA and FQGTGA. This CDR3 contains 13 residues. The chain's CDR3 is CASSPQRGTEAFF. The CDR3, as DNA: TGTGCCAGCAGCCCCCAAAGGGGCACTGAAGCTTTCTTT.

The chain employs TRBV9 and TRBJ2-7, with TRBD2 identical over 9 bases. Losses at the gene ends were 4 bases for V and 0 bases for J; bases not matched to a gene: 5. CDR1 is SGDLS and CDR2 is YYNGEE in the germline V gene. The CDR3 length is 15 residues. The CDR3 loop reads CASSPLAGHSYEQYF. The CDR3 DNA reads TGTGCCAGCAGCCCTCTAGCGGGGCACTCCTACGAGCAGTACTTC.

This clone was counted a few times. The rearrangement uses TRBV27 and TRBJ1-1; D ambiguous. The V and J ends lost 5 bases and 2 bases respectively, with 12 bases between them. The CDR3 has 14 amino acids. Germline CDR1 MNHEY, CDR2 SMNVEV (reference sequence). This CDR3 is CASSSHRGNTEAFF. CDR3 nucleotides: TGTGCCAGCAGTAGCCATCGGGGTAACACTGAAGCTTTCTTT.

CDR3 bases: TGTGCCAGCAGTGATCCCCTTGACACTGAAGCTTTCTTT. Translating gives CASSDPLDTEAFF. The chain employs TRBV2 and TRBJ1-1; D not resolved. The CDR3 sequence is 13 residues long. Germline V gene data show CDR1 as SNHLY and CDR2 as FYNNEI. The V gene lost 3 bases and the J gene lost 3 bases, with 8 bases spanning the gap.

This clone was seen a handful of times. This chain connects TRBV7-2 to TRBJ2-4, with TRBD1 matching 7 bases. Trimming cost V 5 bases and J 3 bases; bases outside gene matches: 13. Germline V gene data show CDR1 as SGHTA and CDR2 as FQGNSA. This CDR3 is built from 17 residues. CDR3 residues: CASSGMYTTGSKNIQYF. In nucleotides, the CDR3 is TGTGCCAGCAGCGGAATGTATACGACAGGGAGCAAAAACATTCAGTACTTC.

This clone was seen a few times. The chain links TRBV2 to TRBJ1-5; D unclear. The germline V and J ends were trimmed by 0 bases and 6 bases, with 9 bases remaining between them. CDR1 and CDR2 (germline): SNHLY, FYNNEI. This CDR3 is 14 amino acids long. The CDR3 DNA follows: TGTGCCAGCAGTGAAGCGATCGGGATTCAGCCCCAGCATTTT. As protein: CASSEAIGIQPQHF.

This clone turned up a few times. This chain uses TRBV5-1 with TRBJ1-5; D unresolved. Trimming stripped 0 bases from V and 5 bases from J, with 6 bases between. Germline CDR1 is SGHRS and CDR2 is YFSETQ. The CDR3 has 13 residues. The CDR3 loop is CASSLDGDQPQHF. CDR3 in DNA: TGCGCCAGCAGCTTGGACGGTGATCAGCCCCAGCATTTT.

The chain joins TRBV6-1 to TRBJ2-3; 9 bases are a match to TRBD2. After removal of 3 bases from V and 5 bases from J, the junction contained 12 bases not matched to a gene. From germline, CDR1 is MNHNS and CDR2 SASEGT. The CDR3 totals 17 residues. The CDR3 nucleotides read TGTGCCAGCAGTGACTGGCCGGCGGGGGGGCTTTTAGATACGCAGTATTTT. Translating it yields CASSDWPAGGLLDTQYF.

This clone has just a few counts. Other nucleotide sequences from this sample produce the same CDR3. CDR3 DNA sequence: TGTGCCAGCACCGGGAACACCGGGGAGCTGTTTTTT. Translation: CASTGNTGELFF. This sequence joins TRBV25-1 and TRBJ2-2; D unclear. There are 12 residues in the CDR3. With 7 bases removed from V and 1 base from J, the gap between germline ends came to 4 bases. Germline loops: CDR1 MGHDK, CDR2 SYGVNS.

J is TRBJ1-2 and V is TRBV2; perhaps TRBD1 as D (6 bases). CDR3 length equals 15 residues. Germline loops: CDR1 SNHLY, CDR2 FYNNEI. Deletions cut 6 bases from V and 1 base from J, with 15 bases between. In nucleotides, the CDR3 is TGTGCCAGCAGGCCCAACAGGGAAAGTAACTATGGCTACACCTTC. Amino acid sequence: CASRPNRESNYGYTF.

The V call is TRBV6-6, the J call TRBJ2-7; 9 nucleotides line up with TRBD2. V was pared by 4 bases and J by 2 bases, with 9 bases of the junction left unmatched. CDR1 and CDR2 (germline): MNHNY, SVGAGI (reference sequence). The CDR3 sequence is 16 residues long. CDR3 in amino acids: CASSSSETSGTYEQYF. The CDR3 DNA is TGTGCCAGCAGTTCCTCGGAGACTAGCGGAACCTACGAGCAGTACTTC.

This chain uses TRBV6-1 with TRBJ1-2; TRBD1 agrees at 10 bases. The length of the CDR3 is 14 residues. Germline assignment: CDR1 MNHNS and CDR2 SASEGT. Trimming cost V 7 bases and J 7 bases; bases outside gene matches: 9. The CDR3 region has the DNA TGTGCCAGCACCAGACAGGGGGCGAGTGGTGGCTACACCTTC. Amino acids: CASTRQGASGGYTF.

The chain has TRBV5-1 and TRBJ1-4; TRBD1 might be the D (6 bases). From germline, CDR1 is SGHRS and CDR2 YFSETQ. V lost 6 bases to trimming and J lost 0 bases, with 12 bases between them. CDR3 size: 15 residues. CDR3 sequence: CASNTGTPTNEKLFF. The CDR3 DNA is TGCGCCAGCAATACAGGGACCCCAACTAATGAAAAACTGTTTTTT.

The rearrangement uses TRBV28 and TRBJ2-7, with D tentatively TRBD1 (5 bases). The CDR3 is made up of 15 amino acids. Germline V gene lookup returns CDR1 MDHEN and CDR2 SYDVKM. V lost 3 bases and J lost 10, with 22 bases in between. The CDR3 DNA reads TGTGCCAGCAGTTTCTCACCGACTGACCCAAGGGGTCAGTACTTC. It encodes CASSFSPTDPRGQYF.

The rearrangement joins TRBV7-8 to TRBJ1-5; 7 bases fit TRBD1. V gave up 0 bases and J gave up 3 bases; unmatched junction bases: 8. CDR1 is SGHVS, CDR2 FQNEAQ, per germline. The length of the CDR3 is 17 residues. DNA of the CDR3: TGTGCCAGCAGCTTAGCGAGCGGCAGGGGGTACAATCAGCCCCAGCATTTT. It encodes CASSLASGRGYNQPQHF.

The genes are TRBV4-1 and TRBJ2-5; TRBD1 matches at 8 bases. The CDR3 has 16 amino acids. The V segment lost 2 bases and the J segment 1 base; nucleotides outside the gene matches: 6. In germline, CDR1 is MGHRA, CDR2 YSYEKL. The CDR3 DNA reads TGCGCCAGCAGCCAAACAGGACAGGGCCCCCAAGAGACCCAGTACTTC. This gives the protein CASSQTGQGPQETQYF.

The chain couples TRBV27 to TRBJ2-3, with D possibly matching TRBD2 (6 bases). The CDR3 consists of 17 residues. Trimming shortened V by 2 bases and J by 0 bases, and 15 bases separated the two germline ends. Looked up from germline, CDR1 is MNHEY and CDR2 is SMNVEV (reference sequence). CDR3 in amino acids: CASSLGTGTFSTDTQYF. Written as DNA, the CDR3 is TGTGCCAGCAGTTTAGGTACGGGGACTTTTAGCACAGATACGCAGTATTTT.

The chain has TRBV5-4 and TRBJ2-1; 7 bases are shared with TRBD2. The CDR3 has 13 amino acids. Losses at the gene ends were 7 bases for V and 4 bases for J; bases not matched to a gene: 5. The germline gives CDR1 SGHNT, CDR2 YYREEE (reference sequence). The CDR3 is CASRDYNYNEQFF. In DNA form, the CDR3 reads TGTGCCAGCCGGGACTATAATTACAATGAGCAGTTCTTC.

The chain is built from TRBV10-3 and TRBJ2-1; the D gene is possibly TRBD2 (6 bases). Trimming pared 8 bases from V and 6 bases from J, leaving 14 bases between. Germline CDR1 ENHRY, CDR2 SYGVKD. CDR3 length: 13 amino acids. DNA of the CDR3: TGTGCCATCGTTGCGGGGCTTGGCAATGAGCAGTTCTTC. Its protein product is CAIVAGLGNEQFF.

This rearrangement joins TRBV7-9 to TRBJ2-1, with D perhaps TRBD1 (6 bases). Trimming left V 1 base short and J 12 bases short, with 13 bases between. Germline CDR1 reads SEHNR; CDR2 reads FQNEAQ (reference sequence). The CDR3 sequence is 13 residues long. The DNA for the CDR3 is TGTGCCAGCAGCTTAGAATGGGGGCTGGGGCAGTTCTTC. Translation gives CASSLEWGLGQFF. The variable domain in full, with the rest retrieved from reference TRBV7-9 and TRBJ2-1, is DTGVSQNPRHKITKRGQNVTFRCDPISEHNRLYWYRQTLGQGPEFLTYFQNEAQLEKSRLLSDRFSAERPKGSFSTLEIQRTEQGDSAMYLCASSLEWGLGQFFGPGTRLTVL.